One and the same sample provided the 11 T cell receptor beta chains below, sequenced in a study of technical replicates of blood from a handful of donors. The protocol was immunoSEQ multiplex PCR, while the TCRdb copy is restricted to in-frame clones and leaves out a portion. The sample comprises approximately 58,000 clones, 80% to 90% of which are singletons, and approximately 5.4% rests with the top ten. Material: PBMCs. The receptors derive from a human donor in good health. Some clones in this sample may be carry-over from other donors' samples.

This sequence joins TRBV13 and TRBJ2-1; 13 bases are shared with TRBD2. The germline CDR1 and CDR2 sequences are PRHDT and FYEKMQ (reference sequence). The CDR3 is made up of 17 amino acids. V lost 1 base to trimming and J lost 8 bases; unmatched junction nucleotides: 8. The CDR3 nucleotides are TGTGCCAGCAGCTTAGTTCCCCGGACTAGCGGGAGACATGAGCAGTTCTTC. Encoded protein: CASSLVPRTSGRHEQFF.

The rearrangement links TRBV4-1 to TRBJ2-5, with TRBD2 as a possible D gene (5 bases). V lost 1 base, J lost 2 bases, and 5 bases lay in between. This CDR3 region has 13 residues. CDR1 MGHRA and CDR2 YSYEKL come from the germline V gene. In nucleotides, the CDR3 is TGCGCCAGCAGCCAAGGAGGGCAAGAGACCCAGTACTTC. As protein: CASSQGGQETQYF.

This chain connects TRBV7-3 to TRBJ2-7; 7 nucleotides line up with TRBD2. Germline V gene lookup returns CDR1 SGHTA and CDR2 FQGTGA. With V trimmed by 1 base and J by 5 bases, 5 bases remained unmatched. This CDR3 has 14 residues. The CDR3: CASSLSGGGNEQYF. The CDR3 coding sequence is TGTGCCAGCAGCTTAAGTGGGGGGGGAAACGAGCAGTACTTC.

This chain connects TRBV13 to TRBJ2-4; a possible D gene is TRBD2 (6 bases). The germline CDR1 and CDR2 sequences are PRHDT and FYEKMQ (reference sequence). The CDR3 loop spans 17 amino acids. V shed 4 bases and J shed 2 bases, with 18 bases lying between them. The DNA for the CDR3 is TGTGCCAGCAGCTCCCTCCAAGCGGGCCTTACCAAAAACATTCAGTACTTC. This encodes CASSSLQAGLTKNIQYF.

The gene calls are TRBV7-2 and TRBJ2-3; the D is unclear. V dropped 5 bases and J dropped 4 bases, with 16 bases sitting between them. The CDR3 runs 15 residues. Per germline, CDR1 SGHTA and CDR2 FQGNSA. The CDR3: CASSADGSWSDTQYF. DNA of the CDR3: TGTGCCAGCAGCGCCGACGGGTCATGGTCAGATACGCAGTATTTT. Filled out from reference TRBV7-2 and TRBJ2-3, the complete variable domain reads GAGVSQSPSNKVTEKGKDVELRCDPISGHTALYWYRQSLGQGLEFLIYFQGNSAPDKSGLPSDRFSAERTGGSVSTLTIQRTQQEDSAVYLCASSADGSWSDTQYFGPGTRLTVL.

V usage is TRBV4-2 and J usage is TRBJ2-1; 8 bases agree with TRBD2. Per germline, CDR1 LGHNA and CDR2 YNFKEQ. V was pared by 0 bases and J by 7 bases, with 11 bases of the junction left unmatched. CDR3 length equals 17 residues. The CDR3 coding sequence is TGTGCCAGCAGCCAAGATCCGGTCAGCGGGAGAAGGAATGAGCAGTTCTTC. It is translated as CASSQDPVSGRRNEQFF.

This chain joins TRBV6-5 and TRBJ2-2, with 10 bases identical to TRBD2. The CDR3 length is 14 residues. The V gene's germline CDR1 is MNHEY and CDR2 SVGAGI. V was pared by 6 bases and J by 6 bases, with 4 bases of the junction left unmatched. The CDR3 DNA reads as TGTGCCAGCAGAGCGGGGGGGATCGCCGGGGAGCTGTTTTTT. It encodes CASRAGGIAGELFF.

This chain uses TRBV5-4 with TRBJ2-7; D is possibly TRBD2 (6 bases). The V and J ends lost 4 bases and 6 bases respectively, with 17 bases between them. The CDR3 has 14 amino acids. Germline V CDR1 and CDR2: SGHNT, YYREEE (reference sequence). The CDR3 DNA reads as TGTGCCAGCAGCCCCCCCGGGACTGTTGGCGAGCAGTACTTC. It yields the protein CASSPPGTVGEQYF.

The chain links TRBV19 to TRBJ1-1, with TRBD1 as a possible D gene (6 bases). The V gene's germline CDR1 is LNHDA and CDR2 SQIVND (reference sequence). The CDR3 has 15 residues. V was cut by 3 bases and J by 5 bases, with 16 bases left in between. CDR3 protein: CASSINLGTRTEAFF. DNA for the CDR3: TGTGCCAGTAGTATCAATCTGGGGACAAGGACTGAAGCTTTCTTT.

The rearrangement joins TRBV10-3 to TRBJ2-1, with TRBD2 identical over 13 bases. This CDR3 has 16 amino acids. The germline V gene encodes CDR1 ENHRY and CDR2 SYGVKD. V shed 11 bases, J shed 2 bases, and the junction held 9 bases outside the gene matches. The CDR3 sequence is CASRTSGRATYNEQFF. The CDR3 region has the DNA TGTGCCTCCAGAACTAGCGGGAGGGCCACCTACAATGAGCAGTTCTTC.

The CDR3 sequence is CASSLRDRGLSGANVLTF. CDR3 bases: TGTGCCAGCAGCCTCCGGGACAGGGGGCTCTCTGGGGCCAACGTCCTGACTTTC. V usage is TRBV7-8 and J usage is TRBJ2-6; 12 bases are shared with TRBD1. CDR1 SGHVS and CDR2 FQNEAQ come from the germline V gene. The CDR3 sequence is 18 residues long. J gave up 0 bases and V 5 bases, and 5 bases lay outside the gene matches.